This TCR beta chain was profiled in a study of shared clonotypes between healthy human individuals. Whole-study context: CD8 memory received one plate per donor, CD8 naive two, CD4 memory three and CD4 naive three.

Everyone who donated was a Caucasian adult who lived in Nashville, Tennessee. The assay was immunoSEQ multiplex PCR, and TCRdb's table has in-frame clones only and misses some. Among 2.5 million or so clones listed, about 92% were seen once. The sample was naive CD4+ T cells sorted from blood. The subset is: CD45RA+ positively selected. This TCR was recovered from a man younger than 35 in good health.

The CDR3 DNA reads TGTGCCTGGAGTGCGGCGCAAAGGTTGAGTGGCTACACCTTC. Its translation: CAWSAAQRLSGYTF. The rearrangement joins TRBV30 to TRBJ1-2; D is uncertain. The CDR3 runs to 14 residues. CDR1 GTSNPN and CDR2 SVGIG come from the germline V gene (reference sequence). Trimming stripped 1 base from V and 7 bases from J, with 16 bases between.